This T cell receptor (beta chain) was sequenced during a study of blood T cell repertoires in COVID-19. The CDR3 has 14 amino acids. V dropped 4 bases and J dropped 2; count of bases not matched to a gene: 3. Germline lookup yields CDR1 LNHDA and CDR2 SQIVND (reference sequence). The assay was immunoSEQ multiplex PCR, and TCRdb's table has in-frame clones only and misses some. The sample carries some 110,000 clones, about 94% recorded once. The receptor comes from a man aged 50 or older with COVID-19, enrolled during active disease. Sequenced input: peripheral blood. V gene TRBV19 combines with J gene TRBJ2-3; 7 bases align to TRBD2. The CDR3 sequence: CASSRGGNTDTQYF. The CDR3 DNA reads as TGTGCCAGTAGTAGGGGGGGGAACACAGATACGCAGTATTTT.